A single sample is the source of the 4 T cell receptor beta chains below, sequenced in a study of T cells after yellow fever vaccination. TCRdb itself ran the 5' RACE reads through MiXCR, one entry per CDR3 protein. There are some 560,000 distinct CDR3 sequences in the sample; 15% to 20% occur only once, and 13% to 15% lies in the top ten. The starting material was PBMCs, obtained 15 days after the yellow fever booster vaccination. These receptors were obtained from a man younger than 40 who received the YFV17D yellow fever vaccine.

This sequence joins TRBV20-1 and TRBJ2-3; D is uncertain. Per the germline V gene, CDR1 is DFQATT and CDR2 is SNEGSKA (reference sequence). The V and J ends lost 3 bases and 0 bases respectively, with 10 bases between them. The CDR3 has 14 residues. In DNA, the CDR3 is TGCAGTGCTAGCCTGGAGCTCAGCACAGATACGCAGTATTTT. Residues: CSASLELSTDTQYF.

In this sample, this clonotype turned up a few times. The V and J genes are TRBV7-2 and TRBJ2-5; D possibly matches TRBD1 or TRBD2 (5 bases each). The CDR3 covers 15 residues. The germline V and J ends were trimmed by 1 base and 6 bases, with 15 bases remaining between them. The germline V gene has CDR1 SGHTA and CDR2 FQGNSA. In DNA, the CDR3 is TGTGCCAGCAGCTTAGGGGCAGGGAGCGGAAAGACCCAGTACTTC. Translation gives CASSLGAGSGKTQYF.

The rearrangement uses TRBV5-1 and TRBJ2-6; TRBD1 matches 10 bases. The CDR3 contains 16 residues. Germline values: CDR1 SGHRS, CDR2 YFSETQ. V was clipped by 0 bases and J by 4 bases; unmatched bases: 1. CDR3 bases: TGCGCCAGCAGCTTGGGACAGGGGGCAGGGGCCAACGTCCTGACTTTC. As protein: CASSLGQGAGANVLTF.

This rearrangement joins TRBV6-2 or TRBV6-3 to TRBJ2-7, with D unclear. Trimming took off 11 bases at V and 4 bases at J, with 18 bases between the two ends. The germline V gene encodes CDR1 MNHEY and CDR2 SVGEGT. The CDR3 loop spans 13 amino acids. CDR3 amino acids: CALSALRYYEQYF. The DNA of the CDR3 is TGTGCCTTATCGGCTCTTAGATATTACGAGCAGTACTTC.